Below, 11 T cell receptor beta chains from the same sample are listed, as sequenced in a study of PD-1 blockade in classical Hodgkin lymphoma. Repertoires were generated with immunoSEQ multiplex PCR, while TCRdb's copy carries only in-frame clones and drops some. Seen here are tens of thousands of clones, approximately 79% observed once, and the top ten hold about 3.1%. Indicated time point: cycle 4 day 1 (C4D1), after around six weeks of nivolumab. Every one of the patients relapsed after autologous stem cell transplantation (brentuximab vedotin exposure was variable). Purification of CD4+ T cells from thawed PBMCs was performed via magnetic negative selection. Specimen: CD4+ T cells from blood, collected before the fourth cycle of nivolumab. The receptors shown here come from a human donor with classical Hodgkin lymphoma.

This clone was recorded a few times. The V call is TRBV18, the J call TRBJ1-6; 9 nucleotides agree with TRBD1. The CDR3 runs 15 residues. V shed 1 base, J shed 7 bases, and the junction held 2 bases outside the gene matches. From germline, CDR1 is KGHSH and CDR2 LQKENI. The DNA of the CDR3 is TGTGCCAGCTCACCACTAGGGACAGGGAATTCACCCCTCCACTTT. Translating it yields CASSPLGTGNSPLHF.

This sequence joins TRBV27 and TRBJ2-7, with TRBD2 matching over 8 bases. The CDR3 covers 18 residues. The J segment lost 2 bases and the V segment lost 4 bases, leaving 16 bases of the junction unmatched. Germline V gives CDR1 MNHEY, CDR2 SMNVEV (reference sequence). The CDR3 reads CASSWSFSGERGAYEQYF. The CDR3 DNA reads as TGTGCCAGCAGTTGGTCGTTTAGCGGGGAGAGGGGGGCCTACGAGCAGTACTTC.

This clone occurred once. V and J are TRBV5-8 and TRBJ2-1; D unclear. Germline CDR1 and CDR2: SGHTS and YDEGEE. V was clipped by 7 bases and J by 6 bases, with 14 bases between them. The length of the CDR3 is 13 residues. The CDR3: CASRLRASNEQFF. In DNA form, the CDR3 reads TGTGCCAGCCGCCTCCGGGCGTCCAATGAGCAGTTCTTC.

This clone was picked up one time. J is TRBJ1-2 and V is TRBV6-6; 11 bases agree with TRBD1. This CDR3 has 13 residues. V lost 7 bases and J lost 7; bases outside the gene matches: 5. The germline gives CDR1 MNHNY, CDR2 SVGAGI (reference sequence). Here the CDR3 reads CASTGQGASGYTF. CDR3 coding DNA: TGTGCCAGCACTGGACAGGGGGCTAGTGGCTACACCTTC.

The chain joins TRBV7-9 to TRBJ2-5; TRBD1 aligns across 7 bases. Germline-derived CDR1 and CDR2 are SEHNR and FQNEAQ (reference sequence). CDR3 length equals 18 residues. V lost 0 bases to trimming and J lost 0 bases; unmatched junction nucleotides: 10. The chain's CDR3 is CASSLAHRQGDNQETQYF. The CDR3 bases are TGTGCCAGCAGCTTAGCACACCGACAGGGAGATAACCAAGAGACCCAGTACTTC. Supplemented by reference TRBV7-9 and TRBJ2-5, the full variable domain reads DTGVSQNPRHKITKRGQNVTFRCDPISEHNRLYWYRQTLGQGPEFLTYFQNEAQLEKSRLLSDRFSAERPKGSFSTLEIQRTEQGDSAMYLCASSLAHRQGDNQETQYFGPGTRLLVL.

CDR3 residues: CASTRQGPATNEKLFF. CDR3 bases: TGTGCCAGCACCCGCCAGGGGCCGGCAACTAATGAAAAACTGTTTTTT. The chain has TRBV6-6 and TRBJ1-4, with D perhaps TRBD1 (6 bases). V lost 7 bases and J lost 0, with 15 bases in between. This CDR3 comprises 16 residues. CDR1 is MNHNY and CDR2 is SVGAGI in the germline V gene (reference sequence).

V gene TRBV4-1 combines with J gene TRBJ2-7; 8 bases are a match to TRBD1. J gave up 6 bases and V 1 base, and 2 bases lay outside the gene matches. Germline V CDR1 and CDR2: MGHRA, YSYEKL. The CDR3 runs 13 residues. DNA for the CDR3: TGCGCCAGCAGCCAAGGAGACAGGGGCGAGCAGTACTTC. Its translation: CASSQGDRGEQYF.

V usage is TRBV7-3 and J usage is TRBJ1-5, with a possible D match to TRBD1 (6 bases). From germline, CDR1 is SGHTA and CDR2 FQGTGA. Trimming stripped 3 bases from V and 6 bases from J, with 9 bases between. CDR3 length: 13 amino acids. DNA of the CDR3: TGTGCCAGCAGCTTTGAACAGGGTCAGCCCCAGCATTTT. This codes for CASSFEQGQPQHF.

This chain links TRBV10-3 with TRBJ2-7; TRBD2 is a possible D gene (5 bases). Per germline, CDR1 ENHRY and CDR2 SYGVKD. V was cut by 4 bases and J by 6 bases, with 10 bases left in between. The CDR3 sequence is 12 residues long. CDR3 residues: CAISGMGSEQYF. In DNA, the CDR3 is TGTGCCATCAGTGGGATGGGGAGCGAGCAGTACTTC.

The chain links TRBV7-2 to TRBJ2-1; TRBD2 matches 8 bases. The CDR3 spans 13 residues. Trimming removed 6 bases from V and 12 bases from J; junction bases left unmatched: 10. CDR1 is SGHTA and CDR2 is FQGNSA in the germline V gene. As DNA, the CDR3 is TGTGCCAGCAGTTCTGGGACTAGTACCTGGCAGTTCTTC. This sequence encodes CASSSGTSTWQFF.

The V and J genes are TRBV28 and TRBJ1-1; 7 bases are shared with TRBD1. The CDR3 is 14 amino acids. With 7 bases clipped from V and 6 bases from J, the junction kept 11 bases outside the gene matches. The germline V gene encodes CDR1 MDHEN and CDR2 SYDVKM. The CDR3 DNA reads as TGTGCCAGCACCCTACTCCGACAGGGCTCTGAAGCTTTCTTT. Residues: CASTLLRQGSEAFF.